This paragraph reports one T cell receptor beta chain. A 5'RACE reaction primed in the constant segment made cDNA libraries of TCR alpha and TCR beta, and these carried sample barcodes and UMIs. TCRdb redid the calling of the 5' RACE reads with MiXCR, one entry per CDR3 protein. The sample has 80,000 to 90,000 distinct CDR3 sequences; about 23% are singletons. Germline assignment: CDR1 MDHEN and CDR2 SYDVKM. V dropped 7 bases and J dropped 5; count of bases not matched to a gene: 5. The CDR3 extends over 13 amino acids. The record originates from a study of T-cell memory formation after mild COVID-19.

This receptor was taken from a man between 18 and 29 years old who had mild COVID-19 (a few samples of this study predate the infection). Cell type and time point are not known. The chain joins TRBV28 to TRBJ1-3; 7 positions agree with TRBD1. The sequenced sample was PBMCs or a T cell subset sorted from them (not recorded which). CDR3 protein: CASTETGRNTIYF. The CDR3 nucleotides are TGTGCCAGCACCGAGACAGGGAGAAACACCATATATTTT. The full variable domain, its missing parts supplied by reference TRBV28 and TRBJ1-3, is DVKVTQSSRYLVKRTGEKVFLECVQDMDHENMFWYRQDPGLGLRLIYFSYDVKMKEKGDIPEGYSVSREKKERFSLILESASTNQTSMYLCASTETGRNTIYFGEGSWLTVV.